This T cell receptor beta chain originates from a study of cytomegalovirus exposure and HLA in healthy donors. Study observations and caveats: In vitro testing confirmed a few CMV-associated chains as specific for CMV antigens. Reports indicated that the classifier achieved high specificity and sensitivity in diagnosing cytomegalovirus status. Rarity held for most TCR sequences, but there were some public TCRs that occurred in many donors.

To note about this clone: Its antigen is as yet unknown.

The method was immunoSEQ multiplex PCR; TCRdb's version includes in-frame clones alone and lacks a portion of them. This repertoire shows roughly 250,000 clones, around 86% found once; its top ten account for 1% to 1.5%. This CDR3 is built from 14 residues. Germline loops: CDR1 MGHRA, CDR2 YSYEKL. V was cut by 8 bases and J by 1 base, with 14 bases left in between. The sequence was obtained from a woman aged 30 to 39 in good health and CMV-seropositive. The sequenced material came from PBMCs. The chain combines TRBV4-1 with TRBJ1-1; possible D gene TRBD1, 5 bases. CDR3 nucleotides: TGCGCCAGCGGGGGGATCTCAGAGAACACTGAAGCTTTCTTT. This sequence encodes CASGGISENTEAFF.